The clone carrying this T cell receptor (beta chain) was seen a handful of times. TCR beta CDR3 region amplification was performed from RNA transcripts. HTBI primers drove first-round RT-PCR of the TCR CDR3. TCRdb re-called the multiplex PCR reads with MiXCR, one entry per CDR3 protein. The sample holds 600,000 to 650,000 distinct CDR3 sequences, roughly 16% seen once. These data are taken from a study of T cells in Graves' hyperthyroidism and ophthalmopathy. The CDR3 contains 14 residues. Trimming removed 2 bases at V and 13 bases at J, with 15 bases between. Germline V gene sequence: CDR1 MNHNS, CDR2 SASEGT.

The material sequenced was blood. V gene TRBV6-1 combines with J gene TRBJ1-6; D unresolved. This TCR was sampled from a woman under 40 with Graves' hyperthyroidism. The DNA of the CDR3 is TGTGCCAGCAGTGAAAAGAATGGTGCTGCGCCCCTCCACTTT. This codes for CASSEKNGAAPLHF.